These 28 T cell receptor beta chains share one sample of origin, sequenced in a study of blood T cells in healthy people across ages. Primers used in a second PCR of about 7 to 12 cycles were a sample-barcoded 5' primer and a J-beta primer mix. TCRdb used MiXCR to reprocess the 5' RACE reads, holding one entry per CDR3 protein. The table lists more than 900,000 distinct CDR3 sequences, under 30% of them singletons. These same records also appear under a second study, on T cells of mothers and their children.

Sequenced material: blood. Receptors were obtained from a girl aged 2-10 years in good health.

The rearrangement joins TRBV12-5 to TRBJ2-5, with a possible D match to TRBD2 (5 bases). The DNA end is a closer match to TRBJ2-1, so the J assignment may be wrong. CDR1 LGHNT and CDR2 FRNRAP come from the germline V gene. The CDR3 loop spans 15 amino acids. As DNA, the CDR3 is TGTGCTAGTGGTTTGGGCGGGTGGAGTTGGAATGAGCAGTTCTTC. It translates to CASGLGGWSWNEQFF.

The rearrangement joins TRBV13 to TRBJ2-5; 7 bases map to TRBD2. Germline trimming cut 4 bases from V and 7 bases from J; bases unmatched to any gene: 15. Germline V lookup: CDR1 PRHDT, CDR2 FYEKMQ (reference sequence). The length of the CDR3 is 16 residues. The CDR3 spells CASSSSTSTFTGTQYF. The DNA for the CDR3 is TGTGCCAGCAGCTCCTCGACTAGCACCTTTACGGGGACCCAGTACTTC. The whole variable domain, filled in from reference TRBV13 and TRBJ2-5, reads AAGVIQSPRHLIKEKRETATLKCYPIPRHDTVYWYQQGPGQDPQFLISFYEKMQSDKGSIPDRFSAQQFSDYHSELNMSSLELGDSALYFCASSSSTSTFTGTQYFGPGTRLLVL.

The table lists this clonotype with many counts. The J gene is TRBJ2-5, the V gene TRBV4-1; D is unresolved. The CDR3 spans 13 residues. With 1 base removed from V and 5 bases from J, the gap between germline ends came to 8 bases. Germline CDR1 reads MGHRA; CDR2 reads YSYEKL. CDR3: CASSQGVLETQYF. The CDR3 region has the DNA TGCGCCAGCAGCCAAGGGGTTTTGGAGACCCAGTACTTC.

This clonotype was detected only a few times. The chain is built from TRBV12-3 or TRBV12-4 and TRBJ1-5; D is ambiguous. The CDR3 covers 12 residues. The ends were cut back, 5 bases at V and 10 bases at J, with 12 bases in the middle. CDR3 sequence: CASSTPDYPQHF. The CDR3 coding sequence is TGTGCCAGCAGTACACCGGACTACCCCCAGCATTTT.

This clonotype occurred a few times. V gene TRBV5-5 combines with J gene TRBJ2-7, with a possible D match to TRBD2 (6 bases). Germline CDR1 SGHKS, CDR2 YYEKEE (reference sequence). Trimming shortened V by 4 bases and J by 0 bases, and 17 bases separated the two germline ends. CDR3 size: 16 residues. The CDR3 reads CASSRGTTISSYEQYF. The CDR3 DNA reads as TGTGCCAGCAGCCGGGGGACCACGATCAGCTCCTACGAGCAGTACTTC.

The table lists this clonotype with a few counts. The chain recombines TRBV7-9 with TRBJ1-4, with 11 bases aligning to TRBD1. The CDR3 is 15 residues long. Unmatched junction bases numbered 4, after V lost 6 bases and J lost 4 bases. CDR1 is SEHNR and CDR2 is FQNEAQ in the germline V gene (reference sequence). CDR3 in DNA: TGTGCCAGCAGAACCGGGACAGGGGGTAATGAAAAACTGTTTTTT. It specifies CASRTGTGGNEKLFF.

CDR3 DNA sequence: TGCAGCGTTGGGCGGGATGACTATGGCTACACCTTC. This codes for CSVGRDDYGYTF. The chain combines TRBV29-1 with TRBJ1-2, with no clear D. Germline assignment: CDR1 SQVTM and CDR2 ANQGSEA. Trimming pared 4 bases from V and 3 bases from J, leaving 9 bases between. The CDR3 contains 12 residues.

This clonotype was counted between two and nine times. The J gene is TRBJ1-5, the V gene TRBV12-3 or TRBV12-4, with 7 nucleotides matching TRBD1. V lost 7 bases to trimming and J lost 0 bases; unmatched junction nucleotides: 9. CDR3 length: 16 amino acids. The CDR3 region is CASTRGRDSSNQPQHF. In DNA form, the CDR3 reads TGTGCCAGCACTCGAGGCCGGGACAGTAGCAATCAGCCCCAGCATTTT.

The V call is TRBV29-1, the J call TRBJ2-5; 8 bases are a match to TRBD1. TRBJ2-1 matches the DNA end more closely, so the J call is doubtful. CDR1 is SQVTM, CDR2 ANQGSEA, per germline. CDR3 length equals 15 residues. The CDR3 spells CSVELRDRIVGWQFF. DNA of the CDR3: TGCAGCGTTGAATTAAGGGACAGGATCGTGGGGTGGCAGTTCTTC.

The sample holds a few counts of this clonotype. Here the CDR3 reads CATNSLQDLTDTQYF. The CDR3, as DNA: TGTGCCACCAACTCTCTACAGGATCTCACAGATACGCAGTATTTT. The chain carries TRBV14 and TRBJ2-3; D is possibly TRBD1 (5 bases). The germline CDR1 and CDR2 sequences are SGHDN and FVKESK. The germline V and J ends were trimmed by 10 bases and 2 bases, with 19 bases remaining between them. The CDR3 is 15 residues long.

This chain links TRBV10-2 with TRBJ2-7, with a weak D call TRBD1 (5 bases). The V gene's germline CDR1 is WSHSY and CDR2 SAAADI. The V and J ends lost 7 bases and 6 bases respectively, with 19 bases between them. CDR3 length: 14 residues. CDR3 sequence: CASTAGKSGAEQYF. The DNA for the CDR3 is TGCGCCAGCACTGCAGGGAAATCGGGCGCCGAGCAGTACTTC.

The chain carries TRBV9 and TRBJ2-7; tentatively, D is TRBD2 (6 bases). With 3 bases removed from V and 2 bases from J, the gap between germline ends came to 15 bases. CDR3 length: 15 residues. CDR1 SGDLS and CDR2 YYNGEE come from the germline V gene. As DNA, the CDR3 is TGTGCCAGCAGCGCTAGCGCATCCCCCGCCTACGAGCAGTACTTC. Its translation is CASSASASPAYEQYF.

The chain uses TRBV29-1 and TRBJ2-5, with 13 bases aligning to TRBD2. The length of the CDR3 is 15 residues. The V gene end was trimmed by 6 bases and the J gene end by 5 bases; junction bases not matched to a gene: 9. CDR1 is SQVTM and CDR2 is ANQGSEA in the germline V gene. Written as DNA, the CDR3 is TGCAGCGTCAGGACTAGCGGGAGACTGGCGGAGACCCAGTACTTC. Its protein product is CSVRTSGRLAETQYF.

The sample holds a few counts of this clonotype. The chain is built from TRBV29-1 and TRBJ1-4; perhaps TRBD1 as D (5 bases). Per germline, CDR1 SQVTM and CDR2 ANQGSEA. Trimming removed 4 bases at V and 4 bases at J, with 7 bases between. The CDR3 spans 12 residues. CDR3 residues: CSVGQYNEKLFF. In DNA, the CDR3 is TGCAGCGTTGGACAGTATAATGAAAAACTGTTTTTT.

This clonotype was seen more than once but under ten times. CDR3 amino acids: CSGIGGTGGEQFF. In nucleotides, the CDR3 is TGCAGTGGGATAGGGGGGACAGGCGGTGAGCAGTTCTTC. V gene TRBV20-1 combines with J gene TRBJ2-1; 8 bases agree with TRBD1. The CDR3 runs 13 residues. The V and J ends lost 7 bases and 9 bases, in that order; junction bases with no gene match: 11. Germline V lookup: CDR1 DFQATT, CDR2 SNEGSKA (reference sequence).

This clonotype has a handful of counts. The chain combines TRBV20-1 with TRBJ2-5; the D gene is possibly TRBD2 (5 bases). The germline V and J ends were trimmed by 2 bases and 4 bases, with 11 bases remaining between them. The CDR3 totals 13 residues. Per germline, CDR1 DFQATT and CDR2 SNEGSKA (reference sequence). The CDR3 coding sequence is TGCAGTGCTAGACGAGGACGGGGAGAGACCCAGTACTTC. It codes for CSARRGRGETQYF.

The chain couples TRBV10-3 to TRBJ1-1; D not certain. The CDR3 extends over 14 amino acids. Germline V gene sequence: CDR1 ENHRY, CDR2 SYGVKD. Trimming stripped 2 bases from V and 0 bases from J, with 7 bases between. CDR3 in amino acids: CAISEGGMNTEAFF. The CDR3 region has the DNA TGTGCCATCAGTGAGGGCGGGATGAACACTGAAGCTTTCTTT.

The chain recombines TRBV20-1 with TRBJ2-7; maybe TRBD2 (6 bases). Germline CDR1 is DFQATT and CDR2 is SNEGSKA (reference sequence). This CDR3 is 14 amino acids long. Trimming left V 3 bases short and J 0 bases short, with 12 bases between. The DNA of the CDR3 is TGCAGTGCTAGGGGCGGGGTTAGCTCCTACGAGCAGTACTTC. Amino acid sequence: CSARGGVSSYEQYF.

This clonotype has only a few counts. The CDR3 reads CSVETGFNGGELFF. For the CDR3, the DNA is TGCAGCGTTGAGACTGGGTTCAACGGCGGGGAGCTGTTTTTT. The V call is TRBV29-1, the J call TRBJ2-2; D uncertain. The CDR3 loop spans 14 amino acids. Trimming removed 3 bases from V and 7 bases from J, with 15 bases in between. Looked up from germline, CDR1 is SQVTM and CDR2 is ANQGSEA.

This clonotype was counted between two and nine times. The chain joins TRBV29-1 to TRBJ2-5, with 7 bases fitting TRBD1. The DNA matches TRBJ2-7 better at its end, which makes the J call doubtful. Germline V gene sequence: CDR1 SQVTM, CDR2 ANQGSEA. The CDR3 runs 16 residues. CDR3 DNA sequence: TGCAGCGCGCGACAGGGTGCCGGAGTCGGGCCCTACGAGCAGTACTTC. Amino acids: CSARQGAGVGPYEQYF.

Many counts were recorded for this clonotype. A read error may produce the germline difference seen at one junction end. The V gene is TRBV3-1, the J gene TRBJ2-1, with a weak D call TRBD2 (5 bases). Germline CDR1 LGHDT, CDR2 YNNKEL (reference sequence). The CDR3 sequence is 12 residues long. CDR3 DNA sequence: TGCGCCAGCAGCCAAGGACTCAATGAGCAGTTCTTC. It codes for CASSQGLNEQFF.

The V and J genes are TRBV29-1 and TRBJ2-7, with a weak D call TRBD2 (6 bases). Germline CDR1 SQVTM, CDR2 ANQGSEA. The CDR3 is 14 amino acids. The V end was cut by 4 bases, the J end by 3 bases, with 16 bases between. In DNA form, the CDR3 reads TGCAGCGTTGTCTCCCAGGGAGGCATCTACGAGCAGTACTTC. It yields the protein CSVVSQGGIYEQYF.

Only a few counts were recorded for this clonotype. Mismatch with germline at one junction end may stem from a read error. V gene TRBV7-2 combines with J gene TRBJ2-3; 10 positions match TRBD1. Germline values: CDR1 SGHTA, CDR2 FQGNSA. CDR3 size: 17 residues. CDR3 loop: CASNLRRTGGIRDTQYF. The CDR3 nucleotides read TGTGCCAGCAACTTACGTCGGACAGGGGGTATCAGAGATACGCAGTATTTT.

The CDR3, as DNA: TGCGCCAGCAGCCAAGAGAACAAGGTTTGGAGTGGCAATGAGCAGTTCTTC. It codes for CASSQENKVWSGNEQFF. The genes are TRBV4-1 and TRBJ2-1; D ambiguous. CDR1 is MGHRA and CDR2 is YSYEKL in the germline V gene. The CDR3 extends over 17 amino acids. Trimming took off 0 bases at V and 6 bases at J, with 18 bases between the two ends.

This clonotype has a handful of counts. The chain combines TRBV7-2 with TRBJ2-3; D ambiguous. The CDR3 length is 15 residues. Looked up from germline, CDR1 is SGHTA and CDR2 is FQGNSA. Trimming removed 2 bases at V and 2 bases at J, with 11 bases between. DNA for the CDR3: TGTGCCAGCAGCTTATATAGGTCCCTCACAGATACGCAGTATTTT. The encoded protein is CASSLYRSLTDTQYF. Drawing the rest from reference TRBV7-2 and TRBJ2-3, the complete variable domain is GAGVSQSPSNKVTEKGKDVELRCDPISGHTALYWYRQSLGQGLEFLIYFQGNSAPDKSGLPSDRFSAERTGGSVSTLTIQRTQQEDSAVYLCASSLYRSLTDTQYFGPGTRLTVL.

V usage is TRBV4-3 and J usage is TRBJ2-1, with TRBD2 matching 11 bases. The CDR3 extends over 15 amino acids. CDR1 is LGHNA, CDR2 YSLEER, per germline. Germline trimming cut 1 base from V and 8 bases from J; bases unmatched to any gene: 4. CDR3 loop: CASSQATTSGDEQFF. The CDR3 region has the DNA TGCGCCAGCAGCCAAGCGACGACTAGCGGGGATGAGCAGTTCTTC.

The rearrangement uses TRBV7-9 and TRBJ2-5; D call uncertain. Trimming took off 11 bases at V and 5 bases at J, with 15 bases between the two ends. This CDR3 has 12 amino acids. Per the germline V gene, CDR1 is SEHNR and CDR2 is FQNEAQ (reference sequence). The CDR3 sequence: CAGSNLRETQYF. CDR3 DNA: TGTGCCGGAAGCAATCTTCGGGAGACCCAGTACTTC.

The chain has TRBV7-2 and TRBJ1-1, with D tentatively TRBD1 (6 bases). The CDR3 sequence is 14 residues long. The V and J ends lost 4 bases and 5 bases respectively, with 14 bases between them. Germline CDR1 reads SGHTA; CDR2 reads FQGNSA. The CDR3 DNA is TGTGCCAGCAGCTATGGGGGCTGGGGAACTGAAGCTTTCTTT. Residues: CASSYGGWGTEAFF.